The T cell receptor beta chain described here comes from a study of control samples from healthy donors and cancer patients. Generated by immunoSEQ multiplex PCR, the TCRdb table keeps only in-frame clones and is missing some. Altogether 40,000 to 60,000 clones are present, 75% to 90% being singletons, with the ten largest covering roughly 13%. V shed 8 bases and J shed 2 bases, with 13 bases lying between them. The CDR3 sequence is 14 residues long. Germline CDR1 is MDHEN and CDR2 is SYDVKM. Source material: PBMCs. The chain uses TRBV28 and TRBJ1-5; tentative D call: TRBD1 (6 bases). The source of this sequence is a man aged 60 to 69 with head and neck cancer. DNA for the CDR3: TGTGCCAGCGGGGGGACATTGCGCAATCAGCCCCAGCATTTT. Amino acid sequence: CASGGTLRNQPQHF. Full variable domain (outside the CDR3, taken from reference TRBV28 and TRBJ1-5): DVKVTQSSRYLVKRTGEKVFLECVQDMDHENMFWYRQDPGLGLRLIYFSYDVKMKEKGDIPEGYSVSREKKERFSLILESASTNQTSMYLCASGGTLRNQPQHFGDGTRLSIL.